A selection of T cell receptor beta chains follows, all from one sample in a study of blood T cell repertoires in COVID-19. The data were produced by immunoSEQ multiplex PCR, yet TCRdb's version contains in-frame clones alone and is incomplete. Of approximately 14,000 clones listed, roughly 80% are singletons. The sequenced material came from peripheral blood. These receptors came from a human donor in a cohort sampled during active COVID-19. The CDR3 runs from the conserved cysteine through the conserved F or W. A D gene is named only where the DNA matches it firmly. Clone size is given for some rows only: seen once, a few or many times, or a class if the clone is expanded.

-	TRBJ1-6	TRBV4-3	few	CASSQHRDSLEPLHF	TGCGCCAGCAGCCAACACCGGGACTCTCTGGAGCCCCTCCACTTT
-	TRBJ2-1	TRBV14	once	CASSRGNEQFF	TGTGCCAGCAGCAGAGGGAATGAGCAGTTCTTC
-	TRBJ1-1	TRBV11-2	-	CASSVRDIRNTEAFF	TGTGCCAGCAGCGTCCGGGACATCAGGAACACTGAAGCTTTCTTT
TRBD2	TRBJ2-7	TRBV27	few	CASSFTSGRLHEQYF	TGTGCCAGCAGTTTCACTAGCGGGAGGTTGCACGAGCAGTACTTC
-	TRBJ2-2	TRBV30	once	CAWSVAGLDTGELFF	TGTGCCTGGAGTGTGGCGGGGTTAGACACCGGGGAGCTGTTTTTT
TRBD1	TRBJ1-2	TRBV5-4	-	CASSFTGGGYTF	TGTGCCAGCAGCTTCACAGGGGGTGGCTACACCTTC
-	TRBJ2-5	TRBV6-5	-	CASSYRAWGLETQYF	TGTGCCAGCAGTTACCGGGCGTGGGGGCTGGAGACCCAGTACTTC
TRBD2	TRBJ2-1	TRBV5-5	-	CASSFAWREIYNEQFF	TGTGCCAGCAGCTTCGCTTGGCGGGAGATTTACAATGAGCAGTTCTTC
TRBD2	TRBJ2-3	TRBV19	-	CASRERTSAPPEGDTQYF	TGTGCCAGTAGGGAAAGGACTAGCGCCCCCCCGGAGGGAGATACGCAGTATTTT
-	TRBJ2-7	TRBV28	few	CASSLLSRHYEQYF	TGTGCCAGCAGCCTGCTCTCTAGGCACTACGAGCAGTACTTC
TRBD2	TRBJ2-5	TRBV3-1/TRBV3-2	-	CASSPSLAGQETQYF	TGTGCCAGCAGCCCGTCCCTAGCGGGACAAGAGACCCAGTACTTC
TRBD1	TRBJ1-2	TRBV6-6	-	CASSRLGQGVGWYGYTF	TGTGCCAGCAGCCGACTCGGACAGGGGGTCGGATGGTATGGCTACACCTTC
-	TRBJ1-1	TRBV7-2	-	CASSLVGANTEAFF	TGTGCCAGCAGCTTAGTGGGAGCGAACACTGAAGCTTTCTTT
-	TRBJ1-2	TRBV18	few	CASSPPTAYGYTF	TGTGCCAGCTCACCACCGACAGCCTATGGCTACACCTTC
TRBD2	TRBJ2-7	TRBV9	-	CASSDEAGNYYEQYF	TGTGCCAGCAGCGACGAAGCGGGAAACTACTACGAGCAGTACTTC
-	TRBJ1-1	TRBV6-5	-	CASRPGGGTEAFF	TGTGCCAGCAGGCCCGGGGGGGGCACTGAAGCTTTCTTT
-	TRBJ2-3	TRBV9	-	CASSVSSRSTDTQYF	TGTGCCAGCAGCGTTTCTAGCCGCAGCACAGATACGCAGTATTTT
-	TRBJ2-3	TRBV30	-	CACVPRAGLTDTQYF	TGTGCCTGTGTACCGAGGGCGGGCCTCACAGATACGCAGTATTTT
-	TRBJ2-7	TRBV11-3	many	CASSLQGRDEQYF	TGTGCCAGCAGCCTACAGGGTCGCGACGAGCAGTACTTC
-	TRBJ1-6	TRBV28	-	CASSPPETGLYNSPLHF	TGTGCCAGCAGTCCCCCAGAGACAGGTCTCTATAATTCACCCCTCCACTTT
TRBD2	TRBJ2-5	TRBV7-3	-	CASSAGLAVQETQYF	TGTGCCAGCAGCGCCGGACTAGCGGTCCAAGAGACCCAGTACTTC
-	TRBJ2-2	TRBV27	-	CASGGFQRENTGELFF	TGTGCCAGTGGGGGCTTCCAGCGGGAAAACACCGGGGAGCTGTTTTTT
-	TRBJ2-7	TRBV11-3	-	CASSFRVTSTNYEQYF	TGTGCCAGCAGCTTTCGGGTCACATCAACAAACTACGAGCAGTACTTC
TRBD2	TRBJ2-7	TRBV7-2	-	CASSYGAGGYEQYF	TGTGCCAGCAGCTATGGAGCGGGAGGGTACGAGCAGTACTTC
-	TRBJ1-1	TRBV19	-	CASSIDSGSRAEAFF	TGTGCCAGTAGTATAGATTCGGGGTCGAGGGCTGAAGCTTTCTTT
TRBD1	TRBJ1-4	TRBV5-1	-	CASSTRQGTGEKLFF	TGCGCCAGCAGCACGAGACAGGGGACAGGAGAAAAACTGTTTTTT
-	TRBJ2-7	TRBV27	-	CASSPGSLGTYEQYF	TGTGCCAGCAGTCCGGGGAGTCTGGGGACCTACGAGCAGTACTTC
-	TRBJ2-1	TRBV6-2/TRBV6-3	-	CASSFLEEDNEQFF	TGTGCCAGCAGTTTCCTTGAGGAGGACAATGAGCAGTTCTTC
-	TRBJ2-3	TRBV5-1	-	CASSEEDTQYF	TGCGCCAGCAGCGAGGAAGATACGCAGTATTTT
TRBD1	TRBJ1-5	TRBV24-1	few	CATGDREDQPQHF	TGTGCCACCGGGGACAGGGAGGATCAGCCCCAGCATTTT
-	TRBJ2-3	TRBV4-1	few	CASSQDFSSTDTQYF	TGCGCCAGCAGCCAAGATTTTAGTAGCACAGATACGCAGTATTTT
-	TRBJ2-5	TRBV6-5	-	CASSFSGGEETQYF	TGTGCCAGCAGTTTTAGCGGAGGGGAGGAGACCCAGTACTTC
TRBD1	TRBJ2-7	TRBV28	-	CASSPMDRVRSHEQYF	TGTGCCAGCAGTCCGATGGACAGGGTGAGGTCGCACGAGCAGTACTTC
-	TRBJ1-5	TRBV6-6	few	CASSLGQYQPQHF	TGTGCCAGCAGTCTCGGACAGTATCAGCCCCAGCATTTT
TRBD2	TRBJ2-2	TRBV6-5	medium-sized	CASSPGTSGTGELFF	TGTGCCAGCAGTCCAGGGACTAGTGGGACCGGGGAGCTGTTTTTT
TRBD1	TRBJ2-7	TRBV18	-	CASSPGTEEQYF	TGTGCCAGCTCACCAGGGACAGAAGAGCAGTACTTC
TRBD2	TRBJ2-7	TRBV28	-	CASSSRAGGKYEQYF	TGTGCCAGCAGCAGTAGGGCGGGAGGAAAGTACGAGCAGTACTTC
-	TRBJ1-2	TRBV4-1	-	CASSQAGECTF	TGCGCCAGCAGCCAAGCGGGGGAGTGCACCTTC
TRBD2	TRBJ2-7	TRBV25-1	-	CASSEFAGGPYEQYF	TGTGCCAGCAGTGAATTTGCGGGAGGGCCCTACGAGCAGTACTTC
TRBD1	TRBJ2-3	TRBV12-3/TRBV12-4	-	CASSGDSRNTQYF	TGTGCCAGCAGTGGGGACAGTAGAAATACGCAGTATTTT
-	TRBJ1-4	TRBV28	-	CASTRGRGEGNEKLFF	TGTGCCAGCACACGAGGGAGGGGGGAAGGCAATGAAAAACTGTTTTTT